This is a list of T cell receptor beta chains from one sample in a study of post-analysis software for immune sequencing data. TCRdb analysed the PCR reads with MiXCR anew, one entry per CDR3 protein. The repertoire includes around 700,000 distinct CDR3 sequences, 55% to 70% of them detected once, and roughly 10% sits in the top ten. What was sequenced was blood. Receptors originate from a girl between 2 and 10 years old with multiple sclerosis. CDR3s include the opening cysteine and the closing phenylalanine or tryptophan. The D gene is left open where the match is weak. Expanded clones are given a class, and other clones once, few, many or no size at all.

j_gene,abundance,v_gene,d_gene,CDR3aa,CDR3nt
TRBJ2-7,few,TRBV5-1,TRBD1,CASSKYSAGGVYEQYF,TGCGCCAGCAGCAAGTACTCGGCAGGGGGCGTGTACGAGCAGTACTTC
TRBJ1-1,NA,TRBV12-3/TRBV12-4,NA,CASSPPGQFQPTTAFF,TGTGCCAGCAGCCCTCCTGGACAATTTCAGCCCACAACAGCTTTCTTT
TRBJ2-3,NA,TRBV20-1,TRBD1,CSARGTGSTDTQYF,TGCAGTGCTAGAGGGACAGGTTCCACAGATACGCAGTATTTT
TRBJ2-1,few,TRBV10-3,NA,CAISESKEGPYNEQFF,TGTGCCATCAGTGAGTCGAAGGAGGGGCCTTACAATGAGCAGTTCTTC
TRBJ2-1,NA,TRBV20-1,TRBD1,CSATPGQGANEQFF,TGCAGTGCTACCCCGGGACAGGGGGCGAATGAGCAGTTCTTC
TRBJ2-2,NA,TRBV12-3/TRBV12-4,NA,CASSLGGSENTGELFF,TGTGCCAGCAGTTTAGGGGGTAGCGAGAACACCGGGGAGCTGTTTTTT
TRBJ2-5,NA,TRBV28,TRBD2,CASRTAPYRLAGGVETQYF,TGTGCCAGCAGGACCGCCCCGTACCGACTAGCGGGAGGAGTGGAGACCCAGTACTTC
TRBJ2-7,NA,TRBV20-1,NA,CSARSGLASYEQYF,TGCAGTGCTAGAAGTGGGCTAGCGTCGTACGAGCAGTACTTC
TRBJ2-1,once,TRBV3-1,TRBD2,CASSLGLGGSREQFF,TGTGCCAGCAGCCTGGGACTAGGAGGGAGCCGTGAGCAGTTCTTC
TRBJ2-5,NA,TRBV12-3/TRBV12-4,TRBD2,CASTQSGREETQYF,TGTGCCAGCACTCAGAGCGGGAGAGAGGAGACCCAGTACTTC
TRBJ2-1,NA,TRBV7-2,TRBD1,CASSFTGTDYNEQFF,TGTGCCAGCAGCTTCACCGGGACAGACTACAATGAGCAGTTCTTC
TRBJ2-6,few,TRBV20-1,NA,CSARAGAASSGANVLTF,TGCAGTGCTAGAGCCGGCGCCGCGAGCTCTGGGGCCAACGTCCTGACTTTC
TRBJ1-1,NA,TRBV7-9,NA,CASSPQGFNTEAFF,TGTGCCAGCAGCCCACAGGGCTTCAACACTGAAGCTTTCTTT
TRBJ1-1,NA,TRBV11-2,NA,CASSQRLGRSKITEAFF,TGTGCCAGCAGCCAGAGGCTCGGACGGTCAAAGATCACTGAAGCTTTCTTT
TRBJ1-1,NA,TRBV20-1,NA,CSARLGGVNTEAFF,TGCAGTGCTAGGCTCGGGGGTGTTAACACTGAAGCTTTCTTT
TRBJ2-3,NA,TRBV5-5,NA,CASSLVVIGTDTQYF,TGTGCCAGCAGCTTGGTTGTTATAGGCACAGATACGCAGTATTTT
TRBJ2-1,few,TRBV6-1,TRBD2,CASREAGLSLLGSHEQFF,TGTGCCAGCAGAGAAGCGGGACTCTCTCTTCTGGGGAGCCATGAGCAGTTCTTC
TRBJ2-7,NA,TRBV6-2/TRBV6-3,NA,CASSYRGGTYEQYF,TGTGCCAGCAGTTACAGGGGGGGAACCTACGAGCAGTACTTC
TRBJ2-3,NA,TRBV13,TRBD1,CASSSLGQGDTDTQYF,TGTGCCAGCAGCTCTTTGGGACAGGGGGACACAGATACGCAGTATTTT
TRBJ2-5,NA,TRBV29-1,NA,CSVEDSPGPYQETQYF,TGCAGCGTTGAAGATAGTCCGGGCCCGTACCAAGAGACCCAGTACTTC
TRBJ2-7,NA,TRBV3-1,NA,CASSHPRVEQYF,TGTGCCAGCAGCCATCCGCGGGTCGAGCAGTACTTC
TRBJ2-3,once,TRBV12-3/TRBV12-4,NA,CASSLAPQGPTDTQYF,TGTGCCAGCAGTTTAGCGCCCCAGGGACCCACAGATACGCAGTATTTT
TRBJ2-5,NA,TRBV4-2,TRBD2,CASSQVKTGGRGETQYF,TGTGCCAGCAGCCAAGTTAAGACGGGGGGGCGTGGAGAGACCCAGTACTTC
TRBJ2-1,few,TRBV11-2,NA,CASSLEQSPREEQFF,TGTGCCAGCAGCTTAGAACAGAGCCCCAGAGAGGAGCAGTTCTTC
TRBJ1-1,few,TRBV10-3,TRBD1,CAISEIPDRERTEAFF,TGTGCCATCAGTGAGATTCCCGACAGGGAAAGGACTGAAGCTTTCTTT
TRBJ2-3,NA,TRBV9,NA,CASSVFTDTQYF,TGTGCCAGCAGCGTATTCACAGATACGCAGTATTTT
TRBJ2-1,NA,TRBV4-3,TRBD2,CASSQDHGTRVPYNEQFF,TGCGCCAGCAGCCAAGATCACGGGACTAGAGTTCCCTACAATGAGCAGTTCTTC
TRBJ1-1,few,TRBV11-1,NA,CASSFGRKTEAFF,TGTGCCAGCAGCTTTGGGAGGAAAACTGAAGCTTTCTTT
TRBJ2-1,NA,TRBV6-4,NA,CASSDGGNNEQFF,TGTGCCAGCAGTGACGGGGGAAACAATGAGCAGTTCTTC
TRBJ2-5,NA,TRBV5-1,NA,CASSLALARGQETQYF,TGCGCCAGCAGCTTGGCCCTTGCGAGGGGCCAAGAGACCCAGTACTTC
TRBJ1-3,NA,TRBV7-9,NA,CASSPRGYSGNTIYF,TGTGCCAGCAGCCCCCGTGGTTACTCTGGAAACACCATATATTTT
TRBJ2-1,few,TRBV20-1,TRBD2,CSASRPSGGSYNEQFF,TGCAGTGCTAGTAGGCCTAGCGGGGGGTCTTACAATGAGCAGTTCTTC
TRBJ2-3,few,TRBV20-1,TRBD2,CSARGPHTSATDTQYF,TGCAGTGCTAGAGGGCCTCATACTAGCGCCACAGATACGCAGTATTTT
TRBJ2-5,NA,TRBV7-2,TRBD1,CASSSYGTGDYGQYF,TGTGCCAGCAGCTCTTACGGGACAGGGGACTACGGGCAGTACTTC
TRBJ2-1,NA,TRBV2,TRBD2,CASSPFTSANEQFF,TGTGCCAGCAGTCCCTTCACTAGCGCCAATGAGCAGTTCTTC
TRBJ2-5,NA,TRBV11-2,TRBD2,CASSLTSGRPETQYF,TGTGCCAGCAGCCTTACTAGCGGGAGGCCAGAGACCCAGTACTTC
TRBJ2-1,few,TRBV20-1,TRBD2,CSARLAGVNEQFF,TGCAGTGCTCGACTAGCGGGAGTGAATGAGCAGTTCTTC
TRBJ2-3,NA,TRBV6-2/TRBV6-3,TRBD2,CASSNGGGMSTDTQYF,TGTGCCAGCAGCAACGGGGGGGGGATGAGCACAGATACGCAGTATTTT
TRBJ2-1,few,TRBV29-1,NA,CSVSVGTYNEQFF,TGCAGCGTTTCAGTGGGAACCTACAATGAGCAGTTCTTC